This T cell receptor beta chain was sequenced for a study of cytomegalovirus exposure and HLA in healthy donors. Study in general: In terms of ancestry, the Caucasian-associated cluster contained roughly 80% of the 300 to 400 genotyped donors. The study, taken as a whole, reports: In a later analysis, compared with equally common non-associated chains, HLA-associated beta chains were more expanded.

About this clone: Antigen: not known.

Germline V gene data show CDR1 as SGHTA and CDR2 as FQGTGA. V shed 1 base, J shed 7 bases, and the junction held 9 bases outside the gene matches. The CDR3 runs to 16 residues. The PCR made use of 60 Vbeta and 13 Jbeta primers. Some clones are missing from TCRdb's copy, which holds only in-frame ones; the method was immunoSEQ multiplex PCR. The sample holds fewer than 150,000 clones, more than 70% seen once. The specimen sequenced was PBMCs. The chain joins TRBV7-3 to TRBJ1-2; TRBD1 aligns across 10 bases. The sequence derives from a man aged 50-60 years in good health and CMV-seronegative. CDR3 residues: CASSLSSGTGEGGYTF. The CDR3 nucleotides are TGTGCCAGCAGCTTAAGCTCCGGGACAGGGGAGGGTGGCTACACCTTC.